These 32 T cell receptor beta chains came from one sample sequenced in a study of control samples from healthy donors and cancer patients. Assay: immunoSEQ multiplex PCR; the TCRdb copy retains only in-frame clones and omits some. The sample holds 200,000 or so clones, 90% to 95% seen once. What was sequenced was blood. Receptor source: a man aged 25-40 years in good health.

The CDR3 loop reads CAIWNRERATYGYTF. The CDR3 DNA sequence: TGTGCCATCTGGAACAGGGAAAGGGCTACCTATGGCTACACCTTC. The chain employs TRBV6-5 and TRBJ1-2; TRBD1 is a possible D gene (6 bases). Trimming left V 10 bases short and J 4 bases short, with 22 bases between. CDR3 size: 15 residues. Germline values: CDR1 MNHEY, CDR2 SVGAGI.

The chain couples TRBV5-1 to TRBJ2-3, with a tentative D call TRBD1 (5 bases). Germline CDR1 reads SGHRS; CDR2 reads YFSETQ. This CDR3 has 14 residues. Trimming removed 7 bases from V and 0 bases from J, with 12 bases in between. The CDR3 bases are TGCGCCAGCGGACAAAGGGGTAGCACAGATACGCAGTATTTT. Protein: CASGQRGSTDTQYF.

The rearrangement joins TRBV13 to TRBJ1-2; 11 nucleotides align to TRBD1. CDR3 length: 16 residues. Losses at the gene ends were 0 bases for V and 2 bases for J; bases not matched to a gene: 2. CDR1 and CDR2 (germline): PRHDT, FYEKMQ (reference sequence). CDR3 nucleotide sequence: TGTGCCAGCAGCTTAGGCGGGACAGGGGGAAACTATGGCTACACCTTC. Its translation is CASSLGGTGGNYGYTF.

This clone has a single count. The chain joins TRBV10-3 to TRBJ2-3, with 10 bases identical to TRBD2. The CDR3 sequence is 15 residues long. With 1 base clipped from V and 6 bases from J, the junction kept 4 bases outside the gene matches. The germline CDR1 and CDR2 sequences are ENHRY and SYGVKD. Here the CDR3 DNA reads TGTGCCATCAGTGAGTTTACTAGCGGGGTGGATACGCAGTATTTT. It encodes CAISEFTSGVDTQYF.

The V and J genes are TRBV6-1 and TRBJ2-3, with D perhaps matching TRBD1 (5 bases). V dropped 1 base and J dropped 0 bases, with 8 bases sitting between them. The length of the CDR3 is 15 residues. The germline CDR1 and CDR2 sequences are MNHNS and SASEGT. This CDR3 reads CASSEVYRSTDTQYF. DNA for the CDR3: TGTGCCAGCAGTGAAGTCTACAGGAGCACAGATACGCAGTATTTT.

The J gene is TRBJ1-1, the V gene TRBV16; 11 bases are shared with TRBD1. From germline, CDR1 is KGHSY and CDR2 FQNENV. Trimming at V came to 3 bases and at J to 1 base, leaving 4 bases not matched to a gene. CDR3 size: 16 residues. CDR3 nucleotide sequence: TGTGCCAGCAGCCACCGGGACAGGGGGGCGAACACTGAAGCTTTCTTT. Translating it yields CASSHRDRGANTEAFF.

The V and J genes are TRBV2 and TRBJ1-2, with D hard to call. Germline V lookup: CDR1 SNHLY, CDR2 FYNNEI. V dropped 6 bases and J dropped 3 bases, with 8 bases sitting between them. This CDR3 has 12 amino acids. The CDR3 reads CASRRVDYGYTF. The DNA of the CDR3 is TGTGCCAGCAGGAGGGTTGACTATGGCTACACCTTC.

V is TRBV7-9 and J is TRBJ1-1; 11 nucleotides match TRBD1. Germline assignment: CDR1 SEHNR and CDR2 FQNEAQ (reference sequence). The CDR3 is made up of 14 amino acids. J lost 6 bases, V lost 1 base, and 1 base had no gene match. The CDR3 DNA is TGTGCCAGCAGCTTAGGGGGACAGGGGGCTGAAGCTTTCTTT. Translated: CASSLGGQGAEAFF.

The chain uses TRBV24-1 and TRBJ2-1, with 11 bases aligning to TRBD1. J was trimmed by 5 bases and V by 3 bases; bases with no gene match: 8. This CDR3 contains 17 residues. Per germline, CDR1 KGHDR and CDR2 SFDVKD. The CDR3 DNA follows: TGTGCCACCAGTGATGAACCCGGGACAGGGGGTAACAATGAGCAGTTCTTC. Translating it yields CATSDEPGTGGNNEQFF.

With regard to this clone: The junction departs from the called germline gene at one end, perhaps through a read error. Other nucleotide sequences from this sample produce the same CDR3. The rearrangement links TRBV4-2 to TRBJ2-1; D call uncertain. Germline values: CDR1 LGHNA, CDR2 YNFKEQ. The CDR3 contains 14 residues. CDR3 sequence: CASSQDWQYNEQFF. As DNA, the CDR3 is TGTGCCAGCAGTCAAGATTGGCAGTACAATGAGCAGTTCTTC.

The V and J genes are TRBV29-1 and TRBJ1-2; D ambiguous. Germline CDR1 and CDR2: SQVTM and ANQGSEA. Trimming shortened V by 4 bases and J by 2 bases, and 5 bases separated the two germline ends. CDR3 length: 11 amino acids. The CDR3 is CSVGENYGYTF. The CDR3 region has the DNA TGCAGCGTTGGGGAGAACTATGGCTACACCTTC.

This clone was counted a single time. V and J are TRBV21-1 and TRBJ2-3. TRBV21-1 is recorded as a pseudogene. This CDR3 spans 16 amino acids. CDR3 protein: CASSAPGPQDGDTQYF. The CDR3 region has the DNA TGTGCCAGCAGCGCTCCCGGGCCCCAGGACGGAGATACGCAGTATTTT.

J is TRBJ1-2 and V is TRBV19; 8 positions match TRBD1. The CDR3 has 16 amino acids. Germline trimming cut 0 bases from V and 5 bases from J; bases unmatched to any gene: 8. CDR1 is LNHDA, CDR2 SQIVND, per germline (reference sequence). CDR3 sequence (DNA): TGTGCCAGTAGTATAGATTGGCAGGGGGCGCGGTATGGCTACACCTTC. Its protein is CASSIDWQGARYGYTF. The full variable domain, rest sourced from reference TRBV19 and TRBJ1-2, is DGGITQSPKYLFRKEGQNVTLSCEQNLNHDAMYWYRQDPGQGLRLIYYSQIVNDFQKGDIAEGYSVSREKKESFPLTVTSAQKNPTAFYLCASSIDWQGARYGYTFGSGTRLTVV.

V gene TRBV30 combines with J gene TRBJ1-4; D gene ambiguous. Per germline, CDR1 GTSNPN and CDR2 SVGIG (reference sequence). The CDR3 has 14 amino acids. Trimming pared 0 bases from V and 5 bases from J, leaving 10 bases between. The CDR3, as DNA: TGTGCCTGGAGTGTATTGGGGAAAAATGAAAAACTGTTTTTT. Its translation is CAWSVLGKNEKLFF.

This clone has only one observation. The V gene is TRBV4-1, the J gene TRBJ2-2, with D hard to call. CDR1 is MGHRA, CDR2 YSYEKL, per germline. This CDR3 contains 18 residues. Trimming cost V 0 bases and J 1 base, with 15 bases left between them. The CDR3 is CASSQDPTKSWNTGELFF. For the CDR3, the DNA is TGCGCCAGCAGCCAAGATCCAACGAAGTCGTGGAACACCGGGGAGCTGTTTTTT.

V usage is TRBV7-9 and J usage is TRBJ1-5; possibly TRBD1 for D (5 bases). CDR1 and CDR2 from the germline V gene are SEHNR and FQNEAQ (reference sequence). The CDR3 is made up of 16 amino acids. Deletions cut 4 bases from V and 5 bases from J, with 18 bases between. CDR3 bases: TGTGCCAGCAGCTCGTACTCCGGGACGGAACATCAGCCCCAGCATTTT. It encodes CASSSYSGTEHQPQHF.

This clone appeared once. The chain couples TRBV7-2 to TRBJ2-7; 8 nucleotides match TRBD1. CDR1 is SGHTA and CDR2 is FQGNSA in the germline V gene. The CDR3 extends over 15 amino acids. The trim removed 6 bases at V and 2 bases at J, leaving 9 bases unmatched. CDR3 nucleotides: TGTGCCAGCAGTCTTACTGGGACAGGACCCTACGAGCAGTACTTC. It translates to CASSLTGTGPYEQYF.

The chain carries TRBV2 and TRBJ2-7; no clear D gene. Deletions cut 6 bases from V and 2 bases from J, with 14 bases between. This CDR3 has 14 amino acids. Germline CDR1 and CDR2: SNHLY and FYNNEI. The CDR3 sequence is CASSLFYSTYEQYF. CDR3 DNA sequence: TGTGCCAGCAGCCTCTTCTATTCCACCTACGAGCAGTACTTC.

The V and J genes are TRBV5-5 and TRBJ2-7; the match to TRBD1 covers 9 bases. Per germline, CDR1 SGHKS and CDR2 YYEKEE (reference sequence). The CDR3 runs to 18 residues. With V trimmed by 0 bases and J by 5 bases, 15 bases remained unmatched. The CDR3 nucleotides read TGTGCCAGCAGCTTGGGGGACAGGGTTTTTTTTAGCCTCAACGAGCAGTACTTC. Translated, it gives CASSLGDRVFFSLNEQYF.

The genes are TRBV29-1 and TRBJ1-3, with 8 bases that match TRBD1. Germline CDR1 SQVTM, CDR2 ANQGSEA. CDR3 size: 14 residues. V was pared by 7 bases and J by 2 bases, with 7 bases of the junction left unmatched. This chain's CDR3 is CSGETRGPGNTIYF. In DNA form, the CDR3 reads TGCAGCGGTGAGACCAGGGGGCCTGGAAACACCATATATTTT.

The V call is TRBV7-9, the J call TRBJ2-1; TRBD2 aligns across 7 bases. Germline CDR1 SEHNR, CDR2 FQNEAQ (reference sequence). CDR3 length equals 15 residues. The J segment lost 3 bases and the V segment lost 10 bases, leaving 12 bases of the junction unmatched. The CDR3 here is CATDGEGRNYNEQFF. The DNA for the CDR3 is TGTGCCACCGATGGGGAGGGGAGAAACTACAATGAGCAGTTCTTC.

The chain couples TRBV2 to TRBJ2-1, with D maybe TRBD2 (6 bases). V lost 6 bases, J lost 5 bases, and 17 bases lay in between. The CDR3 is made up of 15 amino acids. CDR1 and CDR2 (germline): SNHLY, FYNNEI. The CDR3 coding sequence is TGTGCCAGCAGACTTACCGGGACTCCAGACAATGAGCAGTTCTTC. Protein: CASRLTGTPDNEQFF.

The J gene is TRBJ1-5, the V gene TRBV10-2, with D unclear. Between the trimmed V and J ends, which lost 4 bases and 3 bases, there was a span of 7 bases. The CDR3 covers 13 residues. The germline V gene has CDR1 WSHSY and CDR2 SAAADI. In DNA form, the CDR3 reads TGCGCCAGCAGTGGGGCAGTCAATCAGCCCCAGCATTTT. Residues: CASSGAVNQPQHF.

The CDR3 sequence: CASSRDRVPDTQYF. For the CDR3, the DNA is TGTGCCAGTAGTCGGGACAGGGTCCCAGATACGCAGTATTTT. J is TRBJ2-3 and V is TRBV19; 9 nucleotides line up with TRBD1. The CDR3 length is 14 residues. After removal of 5 bases from V and 4 bases from J, the junction contained 4 bases not matched to a gene. Per the germline V gene, CDR1 is LNHDA and CDR2 is SQIVND (reference sequence).

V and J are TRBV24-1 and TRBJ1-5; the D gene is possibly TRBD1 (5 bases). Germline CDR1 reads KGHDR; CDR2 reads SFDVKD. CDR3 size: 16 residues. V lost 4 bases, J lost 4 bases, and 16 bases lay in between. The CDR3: CATSEGLSGENQPQHF. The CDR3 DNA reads TGTGCCACCAGTGAGGGGTTATCGGGGGAGAATCAGCCCCAGCATTTT.

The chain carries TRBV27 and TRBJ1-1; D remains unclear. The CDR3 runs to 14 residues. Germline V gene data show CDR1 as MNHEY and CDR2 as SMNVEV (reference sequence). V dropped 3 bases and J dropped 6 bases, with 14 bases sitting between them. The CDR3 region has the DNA TGTGCCAGCAGTTTTAACACCCATACCGCTGAAGCTTTCTTT. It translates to CASSFNTHTAEAFF.

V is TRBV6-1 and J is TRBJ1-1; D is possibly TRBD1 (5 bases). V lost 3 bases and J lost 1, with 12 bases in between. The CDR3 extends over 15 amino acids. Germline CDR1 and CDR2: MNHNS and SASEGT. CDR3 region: CASSEMVGENTEAFF. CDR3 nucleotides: TGTGCCAGCAGTGAGATGGTGGGGGAGAACACTGAAGCTTTCTTT.

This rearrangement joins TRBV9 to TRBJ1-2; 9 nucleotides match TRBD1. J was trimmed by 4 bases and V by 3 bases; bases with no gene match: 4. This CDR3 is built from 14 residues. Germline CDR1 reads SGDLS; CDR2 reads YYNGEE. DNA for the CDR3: TGTGCCAGCAGCGGCGGACAGGGGACCTATGGCTACACCTTC. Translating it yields CASSGGQGTYGYTF.

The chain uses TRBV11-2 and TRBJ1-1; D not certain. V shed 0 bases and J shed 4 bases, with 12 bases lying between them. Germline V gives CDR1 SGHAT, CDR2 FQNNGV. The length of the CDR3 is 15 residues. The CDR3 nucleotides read TGTGCCAGCAGCTTAGATTGGTCCGGCGGCACTGAAGCTTTCTTT. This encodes CASSLDWSGGTEAFF. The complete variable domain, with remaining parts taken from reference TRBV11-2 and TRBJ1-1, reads EAGVAQSPRYKIIEKRQSVAFWCNPISGHATLYWYQQILGQGPKLLIQFQNNGVVDDSQLPKDRFSAERLKGVDSTLKIQPAKLEDSAVYLCASSLDWSGGTEAFFGQGTRLTVV.

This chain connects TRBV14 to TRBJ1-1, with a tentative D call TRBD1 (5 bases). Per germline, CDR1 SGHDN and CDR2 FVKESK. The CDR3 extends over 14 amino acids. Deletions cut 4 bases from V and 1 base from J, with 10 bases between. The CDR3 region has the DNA TGTGCCAGCAGCCCTCGGGGGGGGAACACTGAAGCTTTCTTT. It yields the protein CASSPRGGNTEAFF.

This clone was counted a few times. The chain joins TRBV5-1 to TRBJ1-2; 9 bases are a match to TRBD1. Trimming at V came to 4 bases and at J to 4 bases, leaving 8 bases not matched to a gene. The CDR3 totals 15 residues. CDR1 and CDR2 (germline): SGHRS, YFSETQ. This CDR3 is CASSPGQGYSYGYTF. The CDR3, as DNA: TGCGCCAGCAGCCCAGGACAGGGGTACTCCTATGGCTACACCTTC. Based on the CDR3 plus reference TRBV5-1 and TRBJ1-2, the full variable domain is KAGVTQTPRYLIKTRGQQVTLSCSPISGHRSVSWYQQTPGQGLQFLFEYFSETQRNKGNFPGRFSGRQFSNSRSEMNVSTLELGDSALYLCASSPGQGYSYGYTFGSGTRLTVV.

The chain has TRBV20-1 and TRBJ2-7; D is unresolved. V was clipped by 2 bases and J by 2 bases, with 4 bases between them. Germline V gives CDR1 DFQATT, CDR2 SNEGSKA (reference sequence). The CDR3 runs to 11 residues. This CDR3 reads CSARQTYEQYF. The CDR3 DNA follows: TGCAGTGCTAGACAGACCTACGAGCAGTACTTC.